Following are 14 T cell receptor beta chains from one sample sequenced in a study of T cells in Graves' hyperthyroidism and ophthalmopathy. Amplification targeted TCR beta CDR3 regions from RNA transcripts. An initial round of RT-PCR targeting the TCR CDR3 relied on the HTBI primer set. TCRdb independently ran MiXCR on the multiplex PCR reads; one entry per CDR3 protein. This sample carries fewer than 900,000 distinct CDR3 sequences, about 16% of them seen once, and the ten largest clones take about 8.4%. Source material: blood. These TCRs come from a man between 18 and 35 years old with Graves' hyperthyroidism.

This clonotype was detected only a few times. J is TRBJ1-5 and V is TRBV5-5; 7 bases agree with TRBD1. Unmatched junction bases numbered 7, after V lost 4 bases and J lost 3 bases. Germline V gene data show CDR1 as SGHKS and CDR2 as YYEKEE (reference sequence). The CDR3 is 15 amino acids. As DNA, the CDR3 is TGTGCCAGCAGCGCCCGGGACAGCCTCAATCAGCCCCAGCATTTT. This codes for CASSARDSLNQPQHF.

This clonotype showed up just a few times. The chain joins TRBV10-3 to TRBJ2-5; the D gene is possibly TRBD2 (5 bases). Germline CDR1 is ENHRY and CDR2 is SYGVKD. This CDR3 has 14 residues. V was shortened by 10 bases and J by 4 bases, with 19 bases between the two germline ends. Here the CDR3 DNA reads TGTGCCAGCGAAGCCGGCGGGTTGGGAGAGACCCAGTACTTC. Amino acid sequence: CASEAGGLGETQYF.

This clonotype was seen at least ten times. The chain recombines TRBV15 with TRBJ2-7; 10 bases fit TRBD2. V dropped 4 bases and J dropped 4; count of bases not matched to a gene: 7. Looked up from germline, CDR1 is LNHNV and CDR2 is YYDKDF (reference sequence). The CDR3 consists of 15 residues. CDR3 loop: CATSTLGTSEYEQYF. The CDR3, as DNA: TGTGCCACCAGCACCCTCGGGACTAGCGAGTACGAGCAGTACTTC.

This clonotype was found many times. The CDR3: CASSLFSGSETQYF. The CDR3 region has the DNA TGTGCCAGCAGCTTATTTAGCGGGAGTGAAACCCAGTACTTC. The chain is built from TRBV7-2 and TRBJ2-5; TRBD2 matches at 9 bases. CDR1 and CDR2 (germline): SGHTA, FQGNSA. The J segment lost 8 bases and the V segment lost 2 bases, leaving 6 bases of the junction unmatched. The CDR3 loop spans 14 amino acids.

This clonotype was detected ten times or more. The chain uses TRBV28 and TRBJ2-7; D may be TRBD1 (5 bases). V shed 7 bases and J shed 4 bases, with 17 bases lying between them. The CDR3 covers 14 residues. Looked up from germline, CDR1 is MDHEN and CDR2 is SYDVKM. The DNA for the CDR3 is TGTGCCAGCAATCCCGCTGAGGACATGTACGAGCAGTACTTC. It specifies CASNPAEDMYEQYF.

This clonotype was found many times. V gene TRBV11-3 combines with J gene TRBJ2-1, with 11 bases fitting TRBD2. The J segment lost 8 bases and the V segment lost 5 bases, leaving 2 bases of the junction unmatched. The CDR3 totals 13 residues. In germline, CDR1 is SGHNT, CDR2 YENEEA. The CDR3 bases are TGTGCCAGCAGCCTAGCGGGAGGAGATGAGCAGTTCTTC. This sequence encodes CASSLAGGDEQFF.

This sequence joins TRBV2 and TRBJ1-5, with no clear D. The CDR3 runs to 13 residues. With 6 bases removed from V and 3 bases from J, the gap between germline ends came to 9 bases. CDR1 is SNHLY and CDR2 is FYNNEI in the germline V gene. The CDR3 sequence is CASSSDFNQPQHF. The CDR3 DNA is TGTGCCAGCAGCTCGGATTTCAATCAGCCCCAGCATTTT.

The V and J genes are TRBV19 and TRBJ2-7, with D possibly matching TRBD1 (5 bases). Per germline, CDR1 LNHDA and CDR2 SQIVND (reference sequence). Deletions cut 1 base from V and 5 bases from J, with 15 bases between. This CDR3 comprises 15 residues. CDR3 bases: TGTGCCAGTAGTATAGGCGAGACAGCCCTCGACGAGCAGTACTTC. As protein: CASSIGETALDEQYF. The variable domain in full, with the rest retrieved from reference TRBV19 and TRBJ2-7, is DGGITQSPKYLFRKEGQNVTLSCEQNLNHDAMYWYRQDPGQGLRLIYYSQIVNDFQKGDIAEGYSVSREKKESFPLTVTSAQKNPTAFYLCASSIGETALDEQYFGPGTRLTVT.

This clonotype was seen many times. This chain joins TRBV5-1 and TRBJ1-5; TRBD1 aligns across 8 bases. Germline CDR1 reads SGHRS; CDR2 reads YFSETQ. The junction had 8 bases not matched to a gene; V was cut back by 3 bases and J by 9 bases. This CDR3 is 14 amino acids long. The CDR3 coding sequence is TGCGCCAGCAGCTCCGGACAGGGTGAGGCGCCCCAGCATTTT. This gives the protein CASSSGQGEAPQHF.

This sequence joins TRBV5-8 and TRBJ1-2; maybe TRBD1 (6 bases). The CDR3 totals 15 residues. Between the trimmed V and J ends, which lost 1 base and 8 bases, there was a span of 18 bases. Per germline, CDR1 SGHTS and CDR2 YDEGEE. In DNA form, the CDR3 reads TGTGCCAGCAGCTTGCCCGGGACACAATACGGGGGCTACACCTTC. Protein: CASSLPGTQYGGYTF.

This clonotype has more than one count but fewer than ten. The chain recombines TRBV20-1 with TRBJ1-2, with a weak D call TRBD1 (5 bases). Germline V gene sequence: CDR1 DFQATT, CDR2 SNEGSKA (reference sequence). CDR3 length equals 12 residues. Trimming shortened V by 4 bases and J by 0 bases, and 6 bases separated the two germline ends. The CDR3: CSAKGANYGYTF. DNA of the CDR3: TGCAGTGCTAAAGGGGCTAACTATGGCTACACCTTC.

This clonotype was seen only a few times. The gene calls are TRBV6-2 or TRBV6-3 and TRBJ2-7, with TRBD2 matching over 8 bases. Germline V gene lookup returns CDR1 MNHEY and CDR2 SVGEGT. The CDR3 is 13 amino acids. V lost 7 bases to trimming and J lost 9 bases; unmatched junction nucleotides: 11. The CDR3 DNA reads TGTGCCAGCACCTTCGGGACTAGAGCTCGGCAGTACTTC. Translated, it gives CASTFGTRARQYF.

This sequence joins TRBV7-6 and TRBJ2-7; D perhaps matches TRBD1 (5 bases). The CDR3 is made up of 13 amino acids. Germline assignment: CDR1 SGHVS and CDR2 FNYEAQ. V was clipped by 1 base and J by 6 bases, with 10 bases between them. This CDR3 reads CASSLGRGSEQYF. The CDR3 bases are TGTGCCAGCAGCTTAGGTAGGGGCAGCGAGCAGTACTTC. Together with reference TRBV7-6 and TRBJ2-7, the CDR3 gives the full variable domain: GAGVSQSPRYKVTKRGQDVALRCDPISGHVSLYWYRQALGQGPEFLTYFNYEAQQDKSGLPNDRFSAERPEGSISTLTIQRTEQRDSAMYRCASSLGRGSEQYFGPGTRLTVT.

V usage is TRBV24-1 and J usage is TRBJ2-1, with unresolved D. CDR3 size: 12 residues. V was trimmed by 7 bases and J by 12 bases, leaving 15 bases between them. The germline V gene has CDR1 KGHDR and CDR2 SFDVKD. Written as DNA, the CDR3 is TGTGCCACCAGGGAGAATCTATGGGTGCAGTTCTTC. Encoded protein: CATRENLWVQFF.